The text below deals with one TCR beta chain. Its matching antigen is unknown. TCRdb's table, derived via immunoSEQ multiplex PCR, lists solely in-frame clones and lacks some. The sample lists approximately 35,000 clones, 85% to 90% seen once, with roughly 3.4% in the top ten. The source of the sample is a study of neoadjuvant anti-PD-1 for oral cavity cancer. In the study overall: Patients mostly received three to four biweekly nivolumab doses at 3 mg/kg before surgery. Points from the study as a whole: Only a few patients per response group were TCR-analyzed; validation needed. Treg/Th17 ratio rose with pretreatment blood and fell with post-treatment tumor TCRbeta clonality.

Germline V gene lookup returns CDR1 SGHTA and CDR2 FQGNSA. Trimming cost V 5 bases and J 6 bases; bases outside gene matches: 10. The CDR3 contains 15 residues. Analysis of PBMCs was direct, with no culture step. The sequences come from PBMCs, collected before nivolumab (anti-PD-1) treatment. This sequence joins TRBV7-2 and TRBJ2-3; 8 bases are a match to TRBD2. The receptor was derived from a person aged 40-85 years with oral cavity squamous cell carcinoma. DNA for the CDR3: TGTGCCAGCAGCCCTGTGTTAGCGGGGAGTGATACGCAGTATTTT. Protein product: CASSPVLAGSDTQYF.